One and the same sample provided the 8 T cell receptor beta chains below, sequenced in a study of cytomegalovirus exposure and HLA in healthy donors. PCR amplification relied on 60 Vbeta primers (plus 13 Jbeta primers). Measured with immunoSEQ multiplex PCR; TCRdb has only the in-frame clones, and not every one. The repertoire table contains about 46,000 clones. Sequenced input: PBMCs. Receptors originate from a middle-aged woman in good health and CMV-seronegative.

This chain links TRBV18 with TRBJ1-5; maybe TRBD1 (5 bases). Per germline, CDR1 KGHSH and CDR2 LQKENI. V was trimmed by 0 bases and J by 7 bases, leaving 13 bases between them. The CDR3 is 15 residues long. The CDR3 DNA sequence: TGTGCCAGCTCACCACCGGGGACTACTCAGCAGCCCCAGCATTTT. It is translated as CASSPPGTTQQPQHF.

This sequence joins TRBV5-1 and TRBJ1-1, with unresolved D. CDR3 length: 15 residues. Germline V gene data show CDR1 as SGHRS and CDR2 as YFSETQ. Trimming cost V 0 bases and J 4 bases, with 13 bases left between them. In nucleotides, the CDR3 is TGCGCCAGCAGCTTGGGAGGAAATGTGGCCACTGAAGCTTTCTTT. It translates to CASSLGGNVATEAFF.

The gene calls are TRBV30 and TRBJ2-5; 11 bases line up with TRBD2. This CDR3 has 16 amino acids. CDR1 and CDR2 (germline): GTSNPN, SVGIG (reference sequence). Trimming took 0 bases from V and 3 from J; bases not matched to a gene: 6. The CDR3 sequence: CAWSVPLLAGEETQYF. The CDR3 region has the DNA TGTGCCTGGAGTGTACCCCTACTAGCGGGGGAAGAGACCCAGTACTTC.

The chain couples TRBV6-5 to TRBJ2-7; D might be TRBD1 (6 bases). The V gene's germline CDR1 is MNHEY and CDR2 SVGAGI. Between the trimmed V and J ends, which lost 6 bases and 5 bases, there was a span of 11 bases. The CDR3 runs 12 residues. In DNA, the CDR3 is TGTGCCAGCAGGACCTGGACAGACGAGCAGTACTTC. Residues: CASRTWTDEQYF.

The gene calls are TRBV27 and TRBJ2-2, with 7 bases that match TRBD2. The germline V gene has CDR1 MNHEY and CDR2 SMNVEV (reference sequence). The CDR3 is 14 residues long. The V gene end was trimmed by 2 bases and the J gene end by 8 bases; junction bases not matched to a gene: 5. The CDR3 protein is CASSLLAGVGELFF. In nucleotides, the CDR3 is TGTGCCAGCAGTTTACTGGCGGGAGTGGGGGAGCTGTTTTTT.

The chain employs TRBV18 and TRBJ2-1; TRBD1 aligns across 8 bases. V was pared by 3 bases and J by 0 bases, with 4 bases of the junction left unmatched. CDR3 length: 16 amino acids. Germline CDR1 is KGHSH and CDR2 is LQKENI. The CDR3 DNA sequence: TGTGCCAGCTCACCGCGGACAGGGAGCTCCTACAATGAGCAGTTCTTC. This translates into CASSPRTGSSYNEQFF.

J is TRBJ1-5 and V is TRBV27; perhaps TRBD1 as D (5 bases). Trimming cost V 3 bases and J 6 bases, with 9 bases left between them. CDR3 length: 13 residues. From germline, CDR1 is MNHEY and CDR2 SMNVEV (reference sequence). The CDR3 protein is CASSFQGTQPQHF. The CDR3 bases are TGTGCCAGCAGTTTCCAGGGTACTCAGCCCCAGCATTTT.

The chain is built from TRBV19 and TRBJ2-7; 8 bases map to TRBD1. CDR1 is LNHDA and CDR2 is SQIVND in the germline V gene (reference sequence). The CDR3 runs 14 residues. Trimming at V came to 5 bases and at J to 5 bases, leaving 8 bases not matched to a gene. CDR3 loop: CASSLGQGVHEQYF. The CDR3 DNA is TGTGCCAGTAGTTTAGGACAGGGCGTGCACGAGCAGTACTTC.